The TCR beta chain under discussion was sequenced for a study of beta chain features in type 1 diabetes. About the study: In all, around 99 million sorted cells from all samples were analyzed.

The entirety of the isolated RNA underwent reverse transcription, so expressed TCRB transcripts were sequenced. The protocol was immunoSEQ multiplex PCR, while the TCRdb copy is restricted to in-frame clones and leaves out a portion. The sample holds about 230,000 clones, 9.6% seen once. This clone was counted between two and nine times. Cells sorted by CD45RO/CCR7/CD25/CD127/CD95/CD27 comprised CD4+ naive, central memory, regulatory and stem cell-like memory cells. The CDR3 is 15 amino acids. Germline lookup yields CDR1 MGHDK and CDR2 SYGVNS. With V trimmed by 3 bases and J by 6 bases, 7 bases remained unmatched.

Source material: naive CD4+ T cells from blood. The V gene is TRBV25-1, the J gene TRBJ2-3, with 9 bases aligning to TRBD2. This sequence originates from a woman between 18 and 29 years old in good health. The CDR3 reads CASSEPAGGGDTQYF. The CDR3 bases are TGTGCCAGCAGTGAGCCAGCGGGAGGCGGGGATACGCAGTATTTT.